This T cell receptor (beta chain) was identified in a study of shared clonotypes between healthy human individuals. V lost 2 bases, J lost 7 bases, and 16 bases lay in between. Germline lookup yields CDR1 SGHDT and CDR2 YYEEEE. This CDR3 spans 14 amino acids. Of note for this clone: As yet, its antigen is unknown.

Method: immunoSEQ multiplex PCR; TCRdb's copy keeps in-frame clones and lacks some. Here the sample spans about 2 million clones, approximately 94% being singletons. Naivety among CD8 cells was defined by CD45RO negativity and positive CCR7 selection, thereby excluding terminally differentiated effector memory CD45RA+ cells. Study-wide findings and caveats: For naive CD4 cells, 4.5% to 6.5% of clonotypes were shared across a handful of donors. Since donors were few, the genetic and exposure-history diversity represented was limited. At large depth, rarefaction still showed sorted-subset sequencing to be incomplete. On the whole, naive subsets had larger estimated richness than memory subsets had.

Material: naive CD8+ T cells sorted from blood. The chain employs TRBV5-6 and TRBJ2-7; no definite D call. The clonotype originates from a man between 18 and 35 years old in good health. CDR3 coding DNA: TGTGCCAGCAGCTTAGGTGGGGATTCAGGAGAGCAGTACTTC. It specifies CASSLGGDSGEQYF.